A selection of T cell receptor beta chains follows, all from one sample in a study of T cell responses to AZD1222 COVID-19 vaccine. This table comes from immunoSEQ multiplex PCR, and its TCRdb copy is limited to in-frame clones, with some not included. Of roughly 150,000 clones listed, around 90% are singletons. The sequences come from peripheral blood, collected on day 0 of AZD1222 vaccination. These receptors all come from an adult in good health. Each CDR3 is given with its conserved first and last residue. Fields, in order: clone size, D gene, V gene, J gene, CDR3 DNA, CDR3 protein. A D gene is named only where the DNA matches it firmly. Size is omitted from some rows. Given values are once, few, many or a class for expanded clones.

size: once; D: .; V: TRBV5-1; J: TRBJ1-1; DNA: TGCGCCAGCAGCTTGGGGTCAGAAACACTGGGTAAGACTGAAGCTTTCTTT; CDR3: CASSLGSETLGKTEAFF
size: few; D: .; V: TRBV19; J: TRBJ1-2; DNA: TGTGCCAGCTGCCGCGGGGACGGCTATGGCTACACCTTC; CDR3: CASCRGDGYGYTF
size: .; D: .; V: TRBV6-2/TRBV6-3; J: TRBJ2-1; DNA: TGTGCCACCAGTGGGCCAAAACTGCTGGGCAATGAGCAGTTCTTC; CDR3: CATSGPKLLGNEQFF
size: .; D: .; V: TRBV4-2; J: TRBJ1-1; DNA: TGTGCCAGCAGCCAAGCAGTAGACGGGAACACTGAAGCTTTCTTT; CDR3: CASSQAVDGNTEAFF
size: .; D: TRBD1; V: TRBV30; J: TRBJ2-1; DNA: TGTGCCTGGAGACAAACAGGGGGCGCTGATAATGAGCAGTTCTTC; CDR3: CAWRQTGGADNEQFF
size: .; D: .; V: TRBV28; J: TRBJ1-1; DNA: TGTGCCAGCAGTCCCCCGCGTCGGGGCGCTGAAGCTTTCTTT; CDR3: CASSPPRRGAEAFF
size: .; D: .; V: TRBV28; J: TRBJ2-7; DNA: TGTGCCAGCAGTTTAAGCGGTCTGTCCTACGAGCAGTACTTC; CDR3: CASSLSGLSYEQYF
size: .; D: .; V: TRBV25-1; J: TRBJ2-5; DNA: TGTGCCAGCAGTGAGCCGGGACTGTCCAAAGAGACCCAGTACTTC; CDR3: CASSEPGLSKETQYF
size: .; D: .; V: TRBV5-6; J: TRBJ2-5; DNA: TGTGCCAGCAGCTTGGGCGGTGGTCAAGAGACCCAGTACTTC; CDR3: CASSLGGGQETQYF
size: .; D: .; V: TRBV19; J: TRBJ1-2; DNA: TGTGCCAGTAGTCCCACAGGTTCCCCTAACTATGGCTACACCTTC; CDR3: CASSPTGSPNYGYTF
size: .; D: .; V: TRBV5-5; J: TRBJ2-1; DNA: TGTGCCAGCAGCTTGGATCCCCCGCCGGCCTACAATGAGCAGTTCTTC; CDR3: CASSLDPPPAYNEQFF
size: .; D: .; V: TRBV7-9; J: TRBJ1-1; DNA: TGTGCCAGCAGCTTAGGTCGAAACGGCGGCACTGAAGCTTTCTTT; CDR3: CASSLGRNGGTEAFF
size: .; D: .; V: TRBV19; J: TRBJ2-1; DNA: TGTGCCAGTAGTTCACTGGCAGGGGGGGCCTACAATGAGCAGTTCTTC; CDR3: CASSSLAGGAYNEQFF
size: .; D: .; V: TRBV30; J: TRBJ1-1; DNA: TGTGCCTGTGGGCCGCGCAGAGAAACTGAAGCTTTCTTT; CDR3: CACGPRRETEAFF
size: .; D: .; V: TRBV30; J: TRBJ1-3; DNA: TGTGCCTGGATGCAGGGGATTTCGGGAAACACCATATATTTT; CDR3: CAWMQGISGNTIYF
size: .; D: .; V: TRBV12-3/TRBV12-4; J: TRBJ1-1; DNA: TGTGCCAGCAGCCCGGACGTTAGAACTTTCTTT; CDR3: CASSPDVRTFF
size: .; D: .; V: TRBV7-2; J: TRBJ2-5; DNA: TGTGCCAGCAGCACCGGAGCCCAAGAGACCCAGTACTTC; CDR3: CASSTGAQETQYF
size: .; D: .; V: TRBV6-2/TRBV6-3; J: TRBJ2-7; DNA: TGTGCCAGCAGTTACTCGGGGTTCTACGAGCAGTACTTC; CDR3: CASSYSGFYEQYF
size: few; D: TRBD1; V: TRBV6-1; J: TRBJ1-5; DNA: TGTGCCAGCAGTGAAGAGGGGACAGGGAGCCAGCCCCAGCATTTT; CDR3: CASSEEGTGSQPQHF
size: .; D: TRBD2; V: TRBV28; J: TRBJ2-1; DNA: TGTGCCAGCAGTTTAAGGGGCGGGAGGGGGGACAATGAGCAGTTCTTC; CDR3: CASSLRGGRGDNEQFF
size: .; D: TRBD1; V: TRBV6-2/TRBV6-3; J: TRBJ2-5; DNA: TGTGCCAGCAGTGCCTTGACAGGGTTCGGCGAGACCCAGTACTTC; CDR3: CASSALTGFGETQYF
size: .; D: .; V: TRBV6-6; J: TRBJ1-5; DNA: TGTGCCAGCAGTTACCCCACGGGGGGCGGTCAGCCCCAGCATTTT; CDR3: CASSYPTGGGQPQHF
size: .; D: .; V: TRBV19; J: TRBJ2-3; DNA: TGTGCCAGTAGTATGGTTAGCGGAGGCACAGATACGCAGTATTTT; CDR3: CASSMVSGGTDTQYF
size: .; D: TRBD1; V: TRBV5-1; J: TRBJ1-1; DNA: TGCGCCAGCAGCCCGGGACAGGGGGCGACTGAAGCTTTCTTT; CDR3: CASSPGQGATEAFF
size: .; D: TRBD1; V: TRBV29-1; J: TRBJ1-1; DNA: TGCAGCGTCCGCACCCAGGGGGGCACTGAAGCTTTCTTT; CDR3: CSVRTQGGTEAFF
size: .; D: TRBD1; V: TRBV5-4; J: TRBJ2-3; DNA: TGTGCCAGCAGGCAGGACAGGGGGGCAGATACGCAGTATTTT; CDR3: CASRQDRGADTQYF
size: .; D: TRBD1; V: TRBV5-5; J: TRBJ1-2; DNA: TGTGCCAGCACCTACGCCGGGACAGGGGTTAACTATGGCTACACCTTC; CDR3: CASTYAGTGVNYGYTF
size: .; D: .; V: TRBV2; J: TRBJ2-3; DNA: TGTGCCAGCAGCCGAGGACTTCGCACAGATACGCAGTATTTT; CDR3: CASSRGLRTDTQYF
size: .; D: .; V: TRBV11-3; J: TRBJ2-6; DNA: TGTGCCAGCAGCTTAGGAGGGGTTGGGGCCAACGTCCTGACTTTC; CDR3: CASSLGGVGANVLTF
size: .; D: .; V: TRBV7-3; J: TRBJ1-5; DNA: TGTGCCAGCAGCTTACAGGGGAATAGCAATCAGCCCCAGCATTTT; CDR3: CASSLQGNSNQPQHF
size: .; D: TRBD2; V: TRBV5-4; J: TRBJ2-3; DNA: TGTGCCAGCAGCTCGGGACTAGACTCAGATACGCAGTATTTT; CDR3: CASSSGLDSDTQYF
size: .; D: .; V: TRBV5-1; J: TRBJ1-1; DNA: TGCGCCAGCAGCTTGGAGGTGAACACTGAAGCTTTCTTT; CDR3: CASSLEVNTEAFF
size: .; D: .; V: TRBV5-6; J: TRBJ1-6; DNA: TGTGCCAGCAGCTTGGGTCCGAGCTCCTATAATTCACCCCTCCACTTT; CDR3: CASSLGPSSYNSPLHF
size: few; D: .; V: TRBV14; J: TRBJ1-3; DNA: TGTGCCAGCAGCCAAGAAGTCGGGAAAGGTTCTGGAAACACCATATATTTT; CDR3: CASSQEVGKGSGNTIYF
size: .; D: .; V: TRBV9; J: TRBJ2-1; DNA: TGTGCCAGCAGCGTAGATCACGCTTACAATGAGCAGTTCTTC; CDR3: CASSVDHAYNEQFF
size: .; D: TRBD1; V: TRBV6-5; J: TRBJ2-5; DNA: TGTGCCAGCGGGGGGGGACAGGGGTATGAGACCCAGTACTTC; CDR3: CASGGGQGYETQYF
size: .; D: TRBD2; V: TRBV30; J: TRBJ2-3; DNA: TGTGCCTGGAGTGACCCGGGGGGGCCAGATACGCAGTATTTT; CDR3: CAWSDPGGPDTQYF
size: .; D: TRBD2; V: TRBV30; J: TRBJ2-7; DNA: TGTGCCTGGAGTGATCCCTCCTTAGCGGGGGTGTCCTACGAGCAGTACTTC; CDR3: CAWSDPSLAGVSYEQYF
size: once; D: TRBD1; V: TRBV28; J: TRBJ1-2; DNA: TGTGCCAGCAGTCCCGGGACAGGGGAGTATGGCTACACCTTC; CDR3: CASSPGTGEYGYTF
size: .; D: .; V: TRBV5-4; J: TRBJ1-3; DNA: TGTGCCAGCAGCTTGTCATCGGGGACGGGCTCTGGAAACACCATATATTTT; CDR3: CASSLSSGTGSGNTIYF
size: .; D: .; V: TRBV5-1; J: TRBJ2-3; DNA: TGCGCCAGCAGCTCGGACGGGGTGGGTACTAGCACAGATACGCAGTATTTT; CDR3: CASSSDGVGTSTDTQYF
size: .; D: .; V: TRBV19; J: TRBJ2-4; DNA: TGTGCCAGTAGTATAGGGAGCAGGGGGGCAGCCAAAAACATTCAGTACTTC; CDR3: CASSIGSRGAAKNIQYF